This TCR beta chain came from a study of cytomegalovirus exposure and HLA in healthy donors. Use of 60 Vbeta and 13 Jbeta primers characterized the PCR. Generated by immunoSEQ multiplex PCR, the TCRdb table keeps only in-frame clones and is missing some. This repertoire includes 200,000 or so clones. This CDR3 is 16 amino acids long. J lost 6 bases, V lost 5 bases, and 13 bases had no gene match. The germline gives CDR1 SEHNR, CDR2 FQNEAQ (reference sequence). The chain links TRBV7-9 to TRBJ1-2, with 9 bases identical to TRBD1. Sequencing was performed on PBMCs. The TCR comes from a boy aged 5 to 17 in good health and CMV-seronegative. The CDR3 loop reads CASSPKAGDREDGYTF. CDR3 nucleotides: TGTGCCAGCAGCCCGAAAGCTGGGGACAGGGAGGATGGCTACACCTTC. The whole variable domain, filled in from reference TRBV7-9 and TRBJ1-2, reads DTGVSQNPRHKITKRGQNVTFRCDPISEHNRLYWYRQTLGQGPEFLTYFQNEAQLEKSRLLSDRFSAERPKGSFSTLEIQRTEQGDSAMYLCASSPKAGDREDGYTFGSGTRLTVV.